Following are 18 T cell receptor beta chains from one sample sequenced in a study of OX40 agonist ivuxolimab in advanced cancers. Some clones are missing from TCRdb's copy, which holds only in-frame ones; the method was immunoSEQ multiplex PCR. The table records 26,000 or so clones, 88% of them present only once. Sequenced here: CD4+ or CD8+ T cells sorted from blood, sampled in a trial of the OX40 agonist ivuxolimab. Receptor source: an adult with an advanced solid tumor such as melanoma, head and neck, liver or kidney cancer.

This clone showed up just a few times. The chain uses TRBV12-1 and TRBJ1-2; the table's D call TRBD1 went unverified against the DNA. TRBV12-1 corresponds to a pseudogene. This CDR3 spans 14 amino acids. The CDR3 DNA reads TGTGCCAGCAGCTTGGTGGGACAGGAGCGGGGCTACACCTTC. Translated, it gives CASSLVGQERGYTF.

This chain uses TRBV29-1 with TRBJ2-7; 10 nucleotides line up with TRBD2. V lost 6 bases, J lost 2 bases, and 4 bases stayed unmatched. The CDR3 consists of 13 residues. Germline CDR1 and CDR2: SQVTM and ANQGSEA. The CDR3 nucleotides are TGCAGCGTCGGGACTAGCGAGACCTACGAGCAGTACTTC. This gives the protein CSVGTSETYEQYF.

The J gene is TRBJ2-3, the V gene TRBV28; weak D call: TRBD2 (6 bases). CDR1 MDHEN and CDR2 SYDVKM come from the germline V gene. V was shortened by 6 bases and J by 1 base, with 14 bases between the two germline ends. This CDR3 comprises 15 residues. The CDR3 region has the DNA TGTGCCAGCAGACCGGAGGGCCAGCGCACAGATACGCAGTATTTT. This encodes CASRPEGQRTDTQYF.

J is TRBJ2-2 and V is TRBV6-5; the D gene is possibly TRBD1 (5 bases). CDR1 is MNHEY and CDR2 is SVGAGI in the germline V gene. V was clipped by 6 bases and J by 5 bases, with 7 bases between them. The CDR3 length is 12 residues. CDR3 sequence reads: CASSSGTGELFF. The CDR3 coding sequence is TGTGCCAGCAGCTCAGGGACCGGGGAGCTGTTTTTT.

V is TRBV27 and J is TRBJ2-7; 8 nucleotides align to TRBD2. Per germline, CDR1 MNHEY and CDR2 SMNVEV (reference sequence). CDR3 length: 14 amino acids. Trimming removed 0 bases from V and 6 bases from J; junction bases left unmatched: 4. As DNA, the CDR3 is TGTGCCAGCAGTTTATCCCTAGCGGGTGGCGAGCAGTACTTC. Its protein product is CASSLSLAGGEQYF.

This chain joins TRBV9 and TRBJ2-5, with TRBD2 matching over 7 bases. Germline V gives CDR1 SGDLS, CDR2 YYNGEE. This CDR3 is built from 15 residues. With 3 bases clipped from V and 5 bases from J, the junction kept 10 bases outside the gene matches. The CDR3 nucleotides read TGTGCCAGCAGCGGTTCATACGGACTAGTCGAGACCCAGTACTTC. The encoded protein is CASSGSYGLVETQYF.

The chain links TRBV6-5 to TRBJ2-2; D unclear. Germline V CDR1 and CDR2: MNHEY, SVGAGI. The CDR3 totals 13 residues. Trimming removed 2 bases at V and 7 bases at J, with 8 bases between. CDR3 sequence reads: CASSYGVGGELFF. As DNA, the CDR3 is TGTGCCAGCAGTTACGGGGTTGGCGGGGAGCTGTTTTTT.

The CDR3 coding sequence is TGTGCCAGCAGCCCGACAGGGGCCGAGCAGTACTTC. Its translation is CASSPTGAEQYF. J is TRBJ2-7 and V is TRBV9; 8 bases line up with TRBD1. The germline CDR1 and CDR2 sequences are SGDLS and YYNGEE. The CDR3 length is 12 residues. Trimming took 4 bases from V and 6 from J; bases not matched to a gene: 3. The whole variable domain, remainder taken from reference TRBV9 and TRBJ2-7, is DSGVTQTPKHLITATGQRVTLRCSPRSGDLSVYWYQQSLDQGLQFLIQYYNGEERAKGNILERFSAQQFPDLHSELNLSSLELGDSALYFCASSPTGAEQYFGPGTRLTVT.

V and J are TRBV7-6 and TRBJ1-2, with TRBD1 as a possible D gene (5 bases). Per the germline V gene, CDR1 is SGHVS and CDR2 is FNYEAQ. V was clipped by 5 bases and J by 6 bases, with 19 bases between them. The CDR3 is 15 amino acids. As DNA, the CDR3 is TGTGCCAGCAGCAGAGAGGAAACAGGAGGCAATGGCTACACCTTC. Its translation: CASSREETGGNGYTF.

The rearrangement joins TRBV19 to TRBJ2-7, with D maybe TRBD1 (5 bases). V lost 5 bases, J lost 4 bases, and 15 bases lay in between. The V gene's germline CDR1 is LNHDA and CDR2 SQIVND (reference sequence). The CDR3 extends over 14 amino acids. CDR3 amino acids: CASSYSAGRYEQYF. The CDR3 nucleotides read TGTGCCAGTAGTTATTCGGCAGGGCGGTACGAGCAGTACTTC.

The chain links TRBV7-2 to TRBJ2-5; D not resolved. The CDR3 length is 14 residues. CDR1 and CDR2 from the germline V gene are SGHTA and FQGNSA. Trimming removed 3 bases from V and 5 bases from J, with 13 bases in between. CDR3 residues: CASSFVAESETQYF. CDR3 bases: TGTGCCAGCAGCTTCGTCGCGGAATCGGAGACCCAGTACTTC.

This chain links TRBV6-5 with TRBJ1-5; D gene uncertain. This CDR3 has 14 residues. V lost 5 bases to trimming and J lost 3 bases, with 11 bases between them. Germline V gene sequence: CDR1 MNHEY, CDR2 SVGAGI. CDR3 bases: TGTGCCAGCAGTGGGGAACAGTCCAATCAGCCCCAGCATTTT. This sequence encodes CASSGEQSNQPQHF.

The chain's CDR3 is CASIKDLALGYTF. The CDR3 region has the DNA TGTGCCAGCATCAAAGACCTAGCCCTCGGCTACACCTTC. This chain connects TRBV5-5 to TRBJ1-2, with no clear D. The CDR3 totals 13 residues. Germline loops: CDR1 SGHKS, CDR2 YYEKEE (reference sequence). V gave up 6 bases and J gave up 8 bases, with 17 bases separating them.

The chain has TRBV5-8 and TRBJ2-7, with TRBD1 identical over 7 bases. Per the germline V gene, CDR1 is SGHTS and CDR2 is YDEGEE. The CDR3 spans 15 residues. The ends lost 1 base at V and 3 bases at J; junction bases unmatched: 7. The CDR3 protein is CASSLLAGGHYEQYF. The CDR3 DNA reads TGTGCCAGCAGCTTGTTAGCAGGGGGACACTACGAGCAGTACTTC.

This rearrangement joins TRBV6-6 to TRBJ2-5, with 10 bases aligning to TRBD1. Germline CDR1 and CDR2: MNHNY and SVGAGI (reference sequence). This CDR3 contains 15 residues. The V and J ends lost 7 bases and 4 bases, in that order; junction bases with no gene match: 9. The DNA of the CDR3 is TGTGCCAGCACCACGTGGGACAGGGGTGGAGAGACCCAGTACTTC. Amino acid sequence: CASTTWDRGGETQYF.

The chain couples TRBV25-1 to TRBJ2-2; perhaps TRBD2 as D (6 bases). The germline V and J ends were trimmed by 8 bases and 4 bases, with 20 bases remaining between them. This CDR3 region has 16 residues. Germline values: CDR1 MGHDK, CDR2 SYGVNS. CDR3 bases: TGTGCCAGCTCTCGGGTGGAGGGGTCGTCCACCGGGGAGCTGTTTTTT. This sequence encodes CASSRVEGSSTGELFF. Full variable domain (remainder filled in from reference TRBV25-1 and TRBJ2-2): EADIYQTPRYLVIGTGKKITLECSQTMGHDKMYWYQQDPGMELHLIHYSYGVNSTEKGDLSSESTVSRIRTEHFPLTLESARPSHTSQYLCASSRVEGSSTGELFFGEGSRLTVL.

The chain couples TRBV7-9 to TRBJ2-2; perhaps TRBD2 as D (6 bases). CDR1 is SEHNR and CDR2 is FQNEAQ in the germline V gene (reference sequence). The CDR3 is 16 amino acids. V was pared by 5 bases and J by 1 base, with 14 bases between. This CDR3 is CASSLRDSMNTGELFF. DNA of the CDR3: TGTGCCAGCAGCCTCCGGGACTCCATGAACACCGGGGAGCTGTTTTTT.

This clone was observed a single time. V is TRBV7-6 and J is TRBJ1-6; D uncertain. Germline CDR1 reads SGHVS; CDR2 reads FNYEAQ. This CDR3 has 16 residues. V was pared by 4 bases and J by 0 bases, with 10 bases between. CDR3 loop: CASSSGISSYNSPLHF. CDR3 DNA sequence: TGTGCCAGCAGCTCGGGGATTAGCTCCTATAATTCACCCCTCCACTTT.